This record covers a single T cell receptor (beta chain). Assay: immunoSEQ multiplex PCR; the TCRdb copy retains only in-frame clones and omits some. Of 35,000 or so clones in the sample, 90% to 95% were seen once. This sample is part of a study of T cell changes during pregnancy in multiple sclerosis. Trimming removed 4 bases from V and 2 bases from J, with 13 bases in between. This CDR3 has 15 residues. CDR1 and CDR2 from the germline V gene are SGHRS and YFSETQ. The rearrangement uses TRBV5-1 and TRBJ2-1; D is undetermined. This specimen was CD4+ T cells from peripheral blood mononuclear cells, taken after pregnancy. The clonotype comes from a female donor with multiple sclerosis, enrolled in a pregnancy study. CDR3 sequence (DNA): TGCGCCAGCAGCCCCTCTAGAGCGACCTACAATGAGCAGTTCTTC. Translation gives CASSPSRATYNEQFF.